This T cell receptor beta chain was retrieved from a study of healthy donors' naive CD4 and CD8 T cells (dated by TCRdb to between 2014 and 2017). Regarding the research as a whole: Donors were chosen to span three age groups (20-25, 40-50 and 60-70 years, over 5 each), with mean age around 46 and half female. For TCR alpha, a new primer set covering all functional IMGT alpha gene variants was designed, and the rest of the protocol matched the beta-chain workflow. To examine how TCR variation is linked to lineage commitment, the study sequenced rearranged TCR alpha and beta chains from naive CD4+ and CD8+ T cells. Peripheral blood mononuclear cells were collected from roughly 17 healthy, unrelated individuals. Donors were HLA-typed by sequencing at HLA-A, -B, -C, -DRB1, -DQB1 and -DPB1 using the SBTexcellerator protocol, an ABI3130xl analyzer and SBTengine software. General conclusions and limits of the study: V genes, J genes and CDR3 charge together appeared to explain around an eighth of CD4/CD8 propensity variance, in a largely additive manner. The study did not directly address possible repertoire bias arising from homeostatic proliferation of naive T cells. Alpha and beta chains were sequenced in bulk and could not be paired, so combined chain effects were not evaluated. Most V and J gene segments were reportedly biased between naive CD4+ and CD8+ cells, consistently across donors and independent of HLA genotype. In both chains, CD4+ lineage was associated with a positively charged CDR3, and CD8+ lineage was associated with a negatively charged CDR3.

In regard to this clonotype: Its antigen remains undetermined. No per-base quality is available; no much larger clone lies one base away.

The sequencer listed for this sample is 454 GS FLX Titanium. A previously published linear amplification protocol was used to build the TCR libraries, starting from roughly 480 ng of total RNA. Sequencing was performed on the Roche/454 Genome Sequencer with Titanium chemistry. Concerning the study's data processing: A total of some 80,000 rearranged TCR alpha transcripts were sequenced from 5 of the healthy donors. Duplicate transcripts were dropped, and unique TCR clonotypes were identified by the CDR3 junction according to IMGT nomenclature. Logistic regression in R 2.13.0 modeled CD4 versus CD8 status as a function of V and J genes, with adjustment for donor effects and Bonferroni correction for multiple testing. Clones were called with MiXCR by TCRdb after fastp trimmed the public reads at Q25, and only in-frame beta chains were retained. Here each entry gathers all rows of one CDR3 protein and keeps the most common genes and DNA. The V and J calls were determined by TCRdb, not by the authors. This sample gives approximately 200,000 distinct CDR3 sequences in total; about 70% of them show up just once. Together, the top ten hold less than 2.5% of the sample.

V and J are trimmed by 5 bases and 0 bases, and the gene matches miss 8 bases of the junction. Taken from the germline V gene, the CDR1 and CDR2 loops are MNHEY and SVGAGI. The CDR3 runs 17 amino acids, cysteine and phenylalanine included. Only the CDR3 portion is preserved as DNA: 51 bases, with reading frame beginning at the first base. Cells with a CD4+CD8-CD45RO-CD45RA+ profile were isolated by FACS and defined as naive CD4+ T cells, and those with a CD8+CD4-CD45RA+CD27bright profile were defined as naive CD8+ T cells. Sorting used antibodies against CD4 (RPA-T4), CD8 (SK1), CD27 (O323), CD45RA (HI100) and CD45RO (UCHL1).

The specimen sequenced was naive CD4+ and CD8+ T cells sorted from blood, pooled from several donors. The cell subset or site label, as the study defines it: FACS-sorted naive CD4+ (CD45RO-CD45RA+) and naive CD8+ (CD45RA+CD27bright) T cells. The TCR comes from a pool of human donors in good health; the sample pools cells from several healthy donors. The chain joins TRBV6-5 to TRBJ2-7; TRBD2 aligns with 12 central bases. The DNA sequence is TGTGCCAGCAGTCTGCGGAGGACTAGCGGGACCTCCTACGAGCAGTACTTC. This is translated as CASSLRRTSGTSYEQYF.